This T cell receptor beta chain is drawn from a study of T cells in Graves' hyperthyroidism and ophthalmopathy. Overall study context: Blood was drawn when the patient was first diagnosed and still untreated. Study conclusions and caveats: Within blood appeared most thyroid clonotypes that had expanded above 0.001. Ophthalmopathy was model-predicted a median roughly 6.2 months pre-onset.

RNA transcripts gave rise to amplified TCR beta CDR3 regions. The HTBI primer set served for first-round RT-PCR of the TCR CDR3. Each CDR3 protein is one row after TCRdb ran MiXCR on the multiplex PCR reads. The sample yields some 300,000 distinct CDR3 sequences, 10% to 15% seen once. V was cut by 7 bases and J by 3 bases, with 12 bases left in between. Germline CDR1 and CDR2: SGHTA and FQGNSA. The CDR3 extends over 13 amino acids. This clonotype was seen many times. What it recognizes is unknown. The chain joins TRBV7-2 to TRBJ2-5, with D tentatively TRBD2 (6 bases). Sequenced: blood. This TCR was recovered from a woman under 40 with Graves' hyperthyroidism that later progressed to Graves' ophthalmopathy. CDR3 region: CASNHWGEETQYF. The CDR3 DNA is TGTGCCAGCAACCATTGGGGGGAAGAGACCCAGTACTTC.